Listed below are T cell receptor beta chains from one sample, sequenced in a study of blood T cell repertoires in COVID-19. Generated by immunoSEQ multiplex PCR, the TCRdb table keeps only in-frame clones and is missing some. The table includes more than 300,000 clones, roughly 90% detected once. The sample taken for sequencing was PBMCs or T cells enriched from blood (not recorded which). The origin of the receptors is a woman in her twenties or thirties who had recovered from COVID-19. Each CDR3 is given with its conserved first and last residue. Each record gives: V gene, J gene, clone size, D gene, CDR3 DNA, CDR3 protein. The D gene is left open where the match is weak. Rows may omit the clone size; those that give it use once, few, many or a size class.

TRBV11-3	TRBJ1-1	NA	NA	TGTGCCAGCAGCCCTTCAGGGGCGAACACTGAAGCTTTCTTT	CASSPSGANTEAFF
TRBV6-4	TRBJ2-1	NA	TRBD1	TGTGCCAGCAGTGACCCAGGGGGTGAGCAGTTCTTC	CASSDPGGEQFF
TRBV28	TRBJ2-7	NA	NA	TGTGCCAGCAGTTTGATGTCAGGGAGGCCCTACGAGCAGTACTTC	CASSLMSGRPYEQYF
TRBV7-3	TRBJ2-7	NA	NA	TGTGCCAGCAGTCAAATGGGGGGACCGAGCTCCTACGAGCAGTACTTC	CASSQMGGPSSYEQYF
TRBV5-1	TRBJ1-3	NA	NA	TGCGCCAGCAGCTTGGGACAGGCGGACACCATATATTTT	CASSLGQADTIYF
TRBV7-2	TRBJ2-2	NA	NA	TGTGCCAGCAGGGTAGGGGCCGGGGAGCTGTTTTTT	CASRVGAGELFF
TRBV9	TRBJ2-7	NA	TRBD1	TGTGCCAGCAGCGTAGGGTGGCAGGGGGCGGTGTACGAGCAGTACTTC	CASSVGWQGAVYEQYF
TRBV19	TRBJ2-7	NA	TRBD2	TGTGCCAGTAGTATTCGGGAGGGCGACGAGCAGTACTTC	CASSIREGDEQYF
TRBV28	TRBJ2-7	few	TRBD1	TGTGCCAGCAGTCGGACAGGGCTCCGCGAGCAGTACTTC	CASSRTGLREQYF
TRBV9	TRBJ1-1	once	TRBD1	TGTGCCAGCAGCGCGGACAGGTTGAACACTGAAGCTTTCTTT	CASSADRLNTEAFF
TRBV7-2	TRBJ1-1	NA	TRBD1	TGTGCCAGCAGCCGCCTCGGACAGGGGCAAGCTTTCTTT	CASSRLGQGQAFF
TRBV5-4	TRBJ1-2	NA	TRBD1	TGTGCCAGCAGCTATACAGGGGACTATGGCTACACCTTC	CASSYTGDYGYTF
TRBV18	TRBJ2-5	NA	TRBD1	TGTGCCAGCTCACGGACAGGATATCAAGAGACCCAGTACTTC	CASSRTGYQETQYF
TRBV20-1	TRBJ2-1	NA	NA	TGCAGTGCTAGTAGGGGGAGCTCCTACAATGAGCAGTTCTTC	CSASRGSSYNEQFF
TRBV19	TRBJ2-7	once	TRBD1	TGTGCCAGTAGCCAAGACAGGGGGGGAGAGCAGTACTTC	CASSQDRGGEQYF
TRBV6-1	TRBJ2-7	NA	NA	TGTGCCAGCAGTGAAGCTCCCTGGACTTACGAGCAGTACTTC	CASSEAPWTYEQYF
TRBV18	TRBJ2-3	NA	TRBD1	TGTGCCAGCTCGCTGCAGGGGGCGGCAGATACGCAGTATTTT	CASSLQGAADTQYF
TRBV27	TRBJ2-1	NA	TRBD2	TGTGCCAGCAGTTCCGGGGGGAGCTCCTACAATGAGCAGTTCTTC	CASSSGGSSYNEQFF
TRBV4-1	TRBJ2-5	NA	NA	TGCGCCAGCAGCCAAGTCGGCGGACAAGAGACCCAGTACTTC	CASSQVGGQETQYF
TRBV3-1/TRBV3-2	TRBJ2-7	once	TRBD2	TGTGCCAGTGGGGGACTAGCGGCTTACGAGCAGTACTTC	CASGGLAAYEQYF
TRBV28	TRBJ1-6	NA	TRBD1	TGTGCCAGCAGTTCGCACAAGGGGGCAGTTAATTCACCCCTCCACTTT	CASSSHKGAVNSPLHF
TRBV30	TRBJ1-1	NA	NA	TGTGCCTGGAGGGCACAGGGTGTCACTGAAGCTTTCTTT	CAWRAQGVTEAFF
TRBV7-9	TRBJ2-3	NA	TRBD2	TGTGCCAGCAGCTATCGGCGGGGGGGCGGTACGCAGTATTTT	CASSYRRGGGTQYF
TRBV18	TRBJ1-3	NA	NA	TGTGCCAGCTCAACCGACACTTCTGGAAACACCATATATTTT	CASSTDTSGNTIYF
TRBV7-9	TRBJ2-1	NA	NA	TGTGCCAGCAGCCCTCCAGGGGAGCAGTTCTTC	CASSPPGEQFF
TRBV7-3	TRBJ1-2	NA	TRBD1	TGTGCCAGCAGCTTGGGACAGGGTTCGGACTACACCTTC	CASSLGQGSDYTF
TRBV6-2/TRBV6-3	TRBJ1-6	NA	NA	TGTGCCAGCAGTTACCGGGTCTCCTATAATTCACCCCTCCACTTT	CASSYRVSYNSPLHF
TRBV6-5	TRBJ2-1	once	TRBD2	TGTGCCAGCAGCCGACTAGCGGGGGACTACAATGAGCAGTTCTTC	CASSRLAGDYNEQFF
TRBV24-1	TRBJ2-5	NA	TRBD2	TGTGCCACCAGTGATGAGGGTAGCGGGGGCTTGGAGACCCAGTACTTC	CATSDEGSGGLETQYF
TRBV5-1	TRBJ1-1	NA	NA	TGCGCCAGCAGCTTGGAAATGGGGCGCGGCACTGAAGCTTTCTTT	CASSLEMGRGTEAFF
TRBV7-6	TRBJ2-1	NA	NA	TGTGCCAGCAGCCCCACCGGGACGCAGGGGGGTGAGCAGTTCTTC	CASSPTGTQGGEQFF
TRBV19	TRBJ1-5	NA	TRBD1	TGTGCCAGTAGTACATGGGACAGGGGGCAGCCCCAGCATTTT	CASSTWDRGQPQHF
TRBV24-1	TRBJ1-4	NA	NA	TGTGCCACCAGTGATGAGAGGAATGAAAAACTGTTTTTT	CATSDERNEKLFF
TRBV20-1	TRBJ2-7	NA	NA	TGCAGTGCTAGAGCGGGGTACGAGCAGTACTTC	CSARAGYEQYF
TRBV6-2/TRBV6-3	TRBJ1-2	NA	NA	TGTGCCAGCAGCTTCCAGGGCGACTATGGCTACACCTTC	CASSFQGDYGYTF
TRBV7-3	TRBJ2-1	NA	NA	TGTGCCAGCAGCTCCCTCCCGGGAAAAGGTCTTGAGCAGTTCTTC	CASSSLPGKGLEQFF
TRBV3-1/TRBV3-2	TRBJ2-1	NA	NA	TGTGCCACCGGGATTTACAATGAGCAGTTCTTC	CATGIYNEQFF
TRBV14	TRBJ1-5	NA	TRBD1	TGTGCCAGCAGCCCTACAGGGGGCACGCCCCAGCATTTT	CASSPTGGTPQHF
TRBV7-2	TRBJ1-1	NA	TRBD1	TGTGCCAGCAGCTTAAGGGGGCTTGGCACTGAAGCTTTCTTT	CASSLRGLGTEAFF
TRBV7-2	TRBJ1-4	NA	NA	TGTGCCAGCAGCTTGTGGCAGGGGAATGAAAAACTGTTTTTT	CASSLWQGNEKLFF
TRBV5-1	TRBJ1-2	NA	NA	TGCGCCAGCAGCTTGGCTGCGGGATTGGGCGGCTACACCTTC	CASSLAAGLGGYTF
TRBV27	TRBJ2-2	NA	TRBD2	TGTGCCAGCAGTAGGGAGGGACCTACCACCACCGGGGAGCTGTTTTTT	CASSREGPTTTGELFF
TRBV5-6	TRBJ1-4	NA	TRBD1	TGTGCCAGCAGCGTCCGGGTGGCAGGGGGAGTTGAAAAACTGTTTTTT	CASSVRVAGGVEKLFF
TRBV7-2	TRBJ2-1	NA	TRBD2	TGTGCCAGCAGCTTAGTAGCGGGAGGCCCCCGAGGTGAGCAGTTCTTC	CASSLVAGGPRGEQFF
TRBV7-9	TRBJ1-1	NA	NA	TGTGCCAGCAGCTCAGGATCTGAAGCTTTCTTT	CASSSGSEAFF
TRBV2	TRBJ2-1	few	TRBD2	TGTGCCAGCAGCGAGGACGGCGGGAGGAAATCCTACAATGAGCAGTTCTTC	CASSEDGGRKSYNEQFF
TRBV7-9	TRBJ2-7	NA	NA	TGTGCCAGCAGCTCTAAGGAGGAACCCTACGAGCAGTACTTC	CASSSKEEPYEQYF
TRBV4-1	TRBJ2-1	few	TRBD1	TGCGCCAGCAGCCAAGAATACAGGGGACCCTTAGGGGAGCAGTTCTTC	CASSQEYRGPLGEQFF
TRBV11-3	TRBJ1-5	NA	NA	TGTGCCAGCACCTCGGATCAAGACAGCTATAGCAATCAGCCCCAGCATTTT	CASTSDQDSYSNQPQHF
TRBV7-3	TRBJ2-5	NA	TRBD2	TGTGCCAGCAGCTCCCGGGGGGGATTGAGGGAGACCCAGTACTTC	CASSSRGGLRETQYF
TRBV5-1	TRBJ1-2	once	TRBD1	TGCGCCAGCAGCTCAACAGGGGGAAACTCTCATGGCTACACCTTC	CASSSTGGNSHGYTF
TRBV5-6	TRBJ2-1	once	NA	TGTGCCAGCAGCCCCCGCGGGGCGGGCACCAATGAGCAGTTCTTC	CASSPRGAGTNEQFF
TRBV11-3	TRBJ2-3	NA	TRBD2	TGTGCCAGCAGCTTATCGCGGGGGGCCTACACAGATACGCAGTATTTT	CASSLSRGAYTDTQYF
TRBV27	TRBJ2-7	NA	NA	TGTGCCAGCAGTTTGGGGGCAAGATACGAGCAGTACTTC	CASSLGARYEQYF